This record covers a single T cell receptor beta chain. Its antigen remains unidentified. Libraries were prepared by immunoSEQ multiplex PCR; TCRdb keeps only in-frame clonotypes and omits some of them. The sample holds tens of thousands of clones; roughly four fifths are singletons and the top ten take roughly 0.68%. This sample is part of a study of T cells in narcolepsy. About the study: Donors had narcolepsy type 1 or type 2, or were healthy controls.

Germline CDR1 and CDR2: SGHRS and YFSETQ. The CDR3 has 14 amino acids. V was pared by 0 bases and J by 7 bases, with 10 bases between. Study results and caveats: No autoreactive T cell clone sequences appeared in some memory CD4+ repertoires. HCRT-specific and TRIB2-specific autoreactive clonotypes appeared among same-patient CSF and blood CD4+ clonotypes. Blood of same and different patients, but not healthy controls, reportedly held recurring autoreactive clonotypes.

This receptor was taken from a human donor in good health. The chain has TRBV5-1 and TRBJ1-4; D unresolved. The sequencing input was memory (CD45RA-) CD4+ T cells from blood. For the CDR3, the DNA is TGCGCCAGCAGCTTGGGAGATACCTCTGAAAAACTGTTTTTT. Amino acids: CASSLGDTSEKLFF.